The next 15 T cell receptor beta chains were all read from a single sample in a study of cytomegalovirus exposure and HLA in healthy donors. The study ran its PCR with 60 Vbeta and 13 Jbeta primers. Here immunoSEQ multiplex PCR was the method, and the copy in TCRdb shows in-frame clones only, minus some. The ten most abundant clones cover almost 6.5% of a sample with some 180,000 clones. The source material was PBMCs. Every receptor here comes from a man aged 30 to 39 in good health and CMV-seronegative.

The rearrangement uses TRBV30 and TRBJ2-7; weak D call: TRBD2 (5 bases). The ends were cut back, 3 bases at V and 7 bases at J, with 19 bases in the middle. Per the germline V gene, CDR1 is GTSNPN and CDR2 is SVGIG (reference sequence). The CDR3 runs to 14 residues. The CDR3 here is CAWRPSGWTGEQYF. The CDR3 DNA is TGTGCCTGGAGGCCCAGCGGTTGGACGGGGGAGCAGTACTTC.

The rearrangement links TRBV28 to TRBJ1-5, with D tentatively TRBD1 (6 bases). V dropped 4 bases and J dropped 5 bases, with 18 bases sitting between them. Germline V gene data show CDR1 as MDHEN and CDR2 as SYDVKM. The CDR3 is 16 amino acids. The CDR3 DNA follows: TGTGCCAGCAGTTCCGGGGCGGGGGGGGCGCATCAGCCCCAGCATTTT. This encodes CASSSGAGGAHQPQHF.

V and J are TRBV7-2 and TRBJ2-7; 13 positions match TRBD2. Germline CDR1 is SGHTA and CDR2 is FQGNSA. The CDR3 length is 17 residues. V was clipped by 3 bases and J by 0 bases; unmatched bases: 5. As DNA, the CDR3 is TGTGCCAGCAGCTTCGGACTAGCGGGAGTCTACTCCTACGAGCAGTACTTC. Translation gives CASSFGLAGVYSYEQYF.

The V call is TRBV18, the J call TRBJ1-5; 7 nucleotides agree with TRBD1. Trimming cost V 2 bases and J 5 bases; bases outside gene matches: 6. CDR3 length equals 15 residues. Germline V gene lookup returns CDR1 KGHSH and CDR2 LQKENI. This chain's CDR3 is CASSPTDRMDQPQHF. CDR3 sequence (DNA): TGTGCCAGCTCACCAACGGACAGGATGGATCAGCCCCAGCATTTT.

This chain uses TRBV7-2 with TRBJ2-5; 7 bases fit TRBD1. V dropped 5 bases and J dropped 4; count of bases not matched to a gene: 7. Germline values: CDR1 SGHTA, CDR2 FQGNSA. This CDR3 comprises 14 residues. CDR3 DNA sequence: TGTGCCAGCAGCCGCGGCGACAGGGCAGAGACCCAGTACTTC. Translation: CASSRGDRAETQYF.

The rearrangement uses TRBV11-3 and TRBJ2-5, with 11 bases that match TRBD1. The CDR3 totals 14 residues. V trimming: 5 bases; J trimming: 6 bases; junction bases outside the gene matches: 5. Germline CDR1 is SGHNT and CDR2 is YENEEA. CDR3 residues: CASSRTGGLKTQYF. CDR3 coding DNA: TGTGCCAGCAGCCGGACAGGGGGCCTGAAGACCCAGTACTTC. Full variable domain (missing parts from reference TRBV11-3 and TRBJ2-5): EAGVVQSPRYKIIEKKQPVAFWCNPISGHNTLYWYLQNLGQGPELLIRYENEEAVDDSQLPKDRFSAERLKGVDSTLKIQPAELGDSAVYLCASSRTGGLKTQYFGPGTRLLVL.

In DNA, the CDR3 is TGTGCCAGCAGCGATCCGGGACAGGGGGCTGAAGCTTTCTTT. Translation gives CASSDPGQGAEAFF. The gene calls are TRBV9 and TRBJ1-1; 11 nucleotides agree with TRBD1. From germline, CDR1 is SGDLS and CDR2 YYNGEE. The ends lost 3 bases at V and 6 bases at J; junction bases unmatched: 4. The CDR3 covers 14 residues.

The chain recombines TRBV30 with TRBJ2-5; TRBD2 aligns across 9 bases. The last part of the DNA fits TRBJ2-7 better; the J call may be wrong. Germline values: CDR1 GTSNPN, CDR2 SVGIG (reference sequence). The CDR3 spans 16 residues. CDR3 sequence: CAWRAPRASGVYEQYF. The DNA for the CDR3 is TGTGCCTGGAGAGCTCCTCGCGCTAGCGGGGTCTACGAGCAGTACTTC.

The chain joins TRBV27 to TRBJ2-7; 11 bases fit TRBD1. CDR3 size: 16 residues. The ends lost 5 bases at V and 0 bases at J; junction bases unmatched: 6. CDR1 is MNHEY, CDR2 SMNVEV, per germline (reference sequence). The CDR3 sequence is CASSPGTGGTSYEQYF. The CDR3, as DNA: TGTGCCAGCAGTCCGGGGACAGGGGGAACCTCCTACGAGCAGTACTTC.

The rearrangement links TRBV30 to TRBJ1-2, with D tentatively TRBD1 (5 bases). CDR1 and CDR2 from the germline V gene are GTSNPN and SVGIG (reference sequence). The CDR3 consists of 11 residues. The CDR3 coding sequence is TGTGTACAGGCTGCTAACTATGGCTACACCTTC. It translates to CVQAANYGYTF.

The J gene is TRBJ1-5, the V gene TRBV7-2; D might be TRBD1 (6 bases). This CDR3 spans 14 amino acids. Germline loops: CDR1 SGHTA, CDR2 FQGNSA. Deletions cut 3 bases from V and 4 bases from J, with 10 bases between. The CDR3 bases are TGTGCCAGCAGCTTGAATCAGGGGAATCAGCCCCAGCATTTT. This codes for CASSLNQGNQPQHF.

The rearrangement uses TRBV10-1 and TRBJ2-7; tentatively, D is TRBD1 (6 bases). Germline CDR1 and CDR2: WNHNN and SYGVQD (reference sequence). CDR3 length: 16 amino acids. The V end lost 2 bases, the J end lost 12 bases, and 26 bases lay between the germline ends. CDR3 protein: CASSEGQTTLHSRRYF. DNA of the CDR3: TGCGCCAGCAGTGAGGGACAGACAACCCTCCACTCTCGACGGTACTTC.

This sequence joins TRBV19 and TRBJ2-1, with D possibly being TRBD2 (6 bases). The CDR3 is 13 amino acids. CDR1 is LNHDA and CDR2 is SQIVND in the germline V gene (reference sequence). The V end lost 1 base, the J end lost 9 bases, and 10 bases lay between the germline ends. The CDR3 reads CASSIAGVAEQFF. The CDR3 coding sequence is TGTGCCAGTAGTATAGCGGGAGTGGCTGAGCAGTTCTTC.

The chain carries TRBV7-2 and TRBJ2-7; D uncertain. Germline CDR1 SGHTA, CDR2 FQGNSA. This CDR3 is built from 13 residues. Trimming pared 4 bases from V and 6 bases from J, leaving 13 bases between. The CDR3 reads CASSSARVGEQYF. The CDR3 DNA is TGTGCCAGCAGCTCTGCTAGAGTCGGCGAGCAGTACTTC.

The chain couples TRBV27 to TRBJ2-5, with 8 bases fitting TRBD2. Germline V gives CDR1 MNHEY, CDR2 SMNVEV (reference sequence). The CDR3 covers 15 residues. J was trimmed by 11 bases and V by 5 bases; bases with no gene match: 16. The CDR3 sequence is CASSILGGGLGEQYF. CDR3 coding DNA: TGTGCCAGCAGTATACTCGGGGGGGGGCTAGGGGAGCAGTACTTC.